These T cell receptor beta chains were read from a single sample in a study of tumor-infiltrating lymphocytes in primary liver carcinoma. Via MiXCR, TCRdb re-called the multiplex PCR reads, giving one row per CDR3 protein. The sample lists 300,000 to 350,000 distinct CDR3 sequences, roughly two thirds occurring once. What was sequenced was peripheral blood. The receptors come from a man in his forties with primary liver carcinoma and hepatitis B virus infection. Each CDR3 is given with its conserved first and last residue. The order of the fields is D gene, V gene, CDR3 length, J gene, clone size, CDR3 DNA, CDR3 protein. D genes are given only for firm matches. Rows give clone size only sometimes, using once, few, many, or a class for an expanded clone.

-	TRBV20-1	12	TRBJ2-1	-	TGCAGTGCTAGTAACGAGGGGAATGAGCAGTTCTTC	CSASNEGNEQFF
-	TRBV6-2/TRBV6-3	15	TRBJ2-3	-	TGTACCAGCAGTTATGGCAGCGGTGGTCCGGTGGCGCAGTATTTT	CTSSYGSGGPVAQYF
-	TRBV6-6	15	TRBJ2-5	-	TGTGCCAGCAGAAGTGGGACACCGGTTCGAGAGACCCAGTACTTC	CASRSGTPVRETQYF
-	TRBV6-5	14	TRBJ2-6	many	TGTGCCAGCAGTCAAGACTCTGGGGCCAACGTCCTGACTTTC	CASSQDSGANVLTF
-	TRBV6-1	15	TRBJ1-5	-	TGTGCCAGCAGTGAGGTCTCCTATAGCGATCAGCCCCAGCATTTT	CASSEVSYSDQPQHF
-	TRBV11-2	13	TRBJ2-7	-	TGTGCCAGCAGCTTACTAAGGGGTGACGGGCAGTACTTT	CASSLLRGDGQYF
TRBD2	TRBV4-2	16	TRBJ2-1	-	TGTGCCAGCAGCCAAGTCGGACTAGCGGGAGCCAATGAGCAGTTCTTC	CASSQVGLAGANEQFF
TRBD1	TRBV6-5	14	TRBJ1-3	few	TGTGCCAGCAGTTCCCGGACAGGGGGTTCCACCATATATTTT	CASSSRTGGSTIYF
TRBD1	TRBV11-3	14	TRBJ2-7	-	TGTGCCGACAGGGAACAGGGGATGGACTACGAGCAGTACTTC	CADREQGMDYEQYF
TRBD1	TRBV13	15	TRBJ2-5	-	TGTGCCAGCAGCTTAGTAACAGGGGGCACAGAGACCCAGTACTTC	CASSLVTGGTETQYF
-	TRBV11-2	15	TRBJ2-3	once	TGTGCCAGCAGCTTGGGTAGCGACCACACAGATACGCAGTATTTT	CASSLGSDHTDTQYF
-	TRBV6-5	18	TRBJ1-6	many	TGTGCCAGCAGTTATCTCCAGGGGACTCGAGGATATAATTCACCCCTCCACTTT	CASSYLQGTRGYNSPLHF
TRBD1	TRBV10-1	17	TRBJ2-7	many	TGCGCCAGCAGTCGGACAGGGTACCCCCCATGGGTCTACGAGCAGTACTTC	CASSRTGYPPWVYEQYF
-	TRBV30	13	TRBJ1-4	once	TGTGCCTGTCTACGGAGCGGGATGGAAAAACTGTTTTTT	CACLRSGMEKLFF
-	TRBV6-1	22	TRBJ2-4	many	TGTGCCAGCAGTGAACAGGGCGGGCAGGGGACTTATCTTGGCGTAGCCAAAAACATTCAGTACTTC	CASSEQGGQGTYLGVAKNIQYF
-	TRBV11-2	13	TRBJ1-1	-	TGTACCAGCAGCCTGACATCGAGCACTGAATCTTTCTTT	CTSSLTSSTESFF
-	TRBV11-2	20	TRBJ2-2	many	TGTGCCAGCAGCCCGCTGTCCGCCTCTGCCGGGAGTAAAGACACCGGGGAGCTGTTTTTT	CASSPLSASAGSKDTGELFF
-	TRBV5-5	13	TRBJ1-1	few	TGTGCCAGCAGCTTCTGGGACGGGGGGGAAGCTTTCTTT	CASSFWDGGEAFF
-	TRBV12-3/TRBV12-4	14	TRBJ2-1	few	TGTGCCAGCGGGGAAACGGACAGCTACAATGAGCAGTTCTTC	CASGETDSYNEQFF
-	TRBV6-6	16	TRBJ2-7	many	TGTGCCAGCAGTTACAGGTCGGGGGGCGTCAACTACGAGCAGTACTTC	CASSYRSGGVNYEQYF
TRBD2	TRBV6-2/TRBV6-3	16	TRBJ2-1	-	TGTGCCAGCAGTTACCCCGGACTAGCCGGCGCACGTGAGCAGTTCTTC	CASSYPGLAGAREQFF
-	TRBV5-4	14	TRBJ2-7	-	TGTACCAGCAGCCCGAAGGGGGGCCGCTACGAACAGTACTTC	CTSSPKGGRYEQYF
-	TRBV11-2	15	TRBJ2-4	-	TGTGCCTGCAGCTCTAACCTGCTAGCCAAAAACATTCAGTGCTTC	CACSSNLLAKNIQCF
TRBD1	TRBV6-1	17	TRBJ2-7	-	TGTGCCAGTCCGGCCCCTGAGGGGACAGGGAAATTCGACGAGCAGTACTTC	CASPAPEGTGKFDEQYF
TRBD2	TRBV5-1	16	TRBJ2-5	-	TGCGCTAGTAGCATGGAGGCTAGCGGGAGCGGGGAGACCCAGTACTTC	CASSMEASGSGETQYF
TRBD1	TRBV12-3/TRBV12-4	14	TRBJ2-1	-	TGTGCCAGTAGGGTCGGGACAGGGGCCAGTGAGCAGTTCTTC	CASRVGTGASEQFF
TRBD2	TRBV4-1	17	TRBJ2-2	once	TGCGCCAGCAGGCCCCTTGGGGTAGCGGGAGGTGCCGGGGAGCTGTTTTTT	CASRPLGVAGGAGELFF
-	TRBV6-6	15	TRBJ1-4	few	TGTGCCAGCAGTGACGACGGAGCAACTAATGAAAAACTGTTTTTT	CASSDDGATNEKLFF
-	TRBV6-1	13	TRBJ1-6	many	TGTGCCAGCGTACGGGACAAGAATTCACCCCTCCACTTT	CASVRDKNSPLHF
TRBD1	TRBV5-6	16	TRBJ2-2	-	TGTGCCAGCAGCTTCCCCGGACAGGGGAACACCGGGGAGCTGTTTTTT	CASSFPGQGNTGELFF
-	TRBV11-2	14	TRBJ2-7	-	TGTGCCAGCAGCCAGTCAGACGGCCACTACGAGCGGTACTTC	CASSQSDGHYERYF